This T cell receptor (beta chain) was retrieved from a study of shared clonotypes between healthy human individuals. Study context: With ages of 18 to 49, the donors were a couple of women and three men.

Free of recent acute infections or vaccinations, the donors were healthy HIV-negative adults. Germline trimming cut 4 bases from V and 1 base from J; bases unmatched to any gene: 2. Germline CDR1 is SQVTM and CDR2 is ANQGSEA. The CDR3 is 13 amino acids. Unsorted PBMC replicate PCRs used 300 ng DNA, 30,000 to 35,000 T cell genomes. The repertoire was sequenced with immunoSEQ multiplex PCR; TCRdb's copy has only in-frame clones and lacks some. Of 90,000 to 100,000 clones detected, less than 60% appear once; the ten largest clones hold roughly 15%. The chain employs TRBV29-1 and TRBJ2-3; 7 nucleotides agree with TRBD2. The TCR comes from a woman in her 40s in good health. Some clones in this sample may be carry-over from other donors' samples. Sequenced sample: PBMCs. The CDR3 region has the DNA TGCAGCGTTGTTCGGGGGGGCACAGATACGCAGTATTTT. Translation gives CSVVRGGTDTQYF.